This T cell receptor beta chain was recorded in a study of T cell repertoires in cytomegalovirus infection. Study findings and constraints: Individuals carrying CMV plus the relevant HLA were identified by cumulative frequency of public TCR beta families.

TCRdb passed the reads through MiXCR, listing each CDR3 protein once. The sample includes around 360,000 distinct CDR3 sequences, roughly 34% seen only once; the top ten take 13%. This clonotype appeared a few times. Its antigen remains unidentified. The germline gives CDR1 SGHNT, CDR2 YYREEE (reference sequence). The CDR3 spans 15 residues. Between the trimmed V and J ends, which lost 5 bases and 4 bases, there was a span of 17 bases. This TCR was recovered from a human donor in good health (CMV status not recorded). Some clones in this sample may be carry-over from other donors' samples. The sample was cultured PBMCs, taken from culture after CMV antigen stimulation. The chain couples TRBV5-4 to TRBJ2-3, with D hard to call. The CDR3 DNA follows: TGTGCCAGCAGACCCTCGATGGTCTCAGCAGATACGCAGTATTTT. This codes for CASRPSMVSADTQYF.